This T cell receptor beta chain was identified in a study of circulating and synovial CD4+ cells in juvenile arthritis. Measured with immunoSEQ multiplex PCR; TCRdb has only the in-frame clones, and not every one. The repertoire consists of tens of thousands of clones, with over 90% occurring once and the leading ten covering roughly 0.15%. On this clone itself: Sequence at one end of the junction differs from germline and may be a read error. The identical CDR3 is also encoded by other nucleotide sequences in the sample.

The germline CDR1 and CDR2 sequences are SGDLS and YYNGEE. CDR3 length: 15 residues. This chain connects TRBV9 to TRBJ1-6; tentatively, D is TRBD1 (5 bases). The clonotype originates from a human donor with juvenile idiopathic arthritis. The sample was CD4+ T cells from blood. The CDR3, as DNA: TGTGCCAGCAGCGTAGAACCAGGGAACGATTCCCCCCTCCACTTT. Translated, it gives CASSVEPGNDSPLHF. The full variable domain, rest sourced from reference TRBV9 and TRBJ1-6, is DSGVTQTPKHLITATGQRVTLRCSPRSGDLSVYWYQQSLDQGLQFLIQYYNGEERAKGNILERFSAQQFPDLHSELNLSSLELGDSALYFCASSVEPGNDSPLHFGNGTRLTVT.